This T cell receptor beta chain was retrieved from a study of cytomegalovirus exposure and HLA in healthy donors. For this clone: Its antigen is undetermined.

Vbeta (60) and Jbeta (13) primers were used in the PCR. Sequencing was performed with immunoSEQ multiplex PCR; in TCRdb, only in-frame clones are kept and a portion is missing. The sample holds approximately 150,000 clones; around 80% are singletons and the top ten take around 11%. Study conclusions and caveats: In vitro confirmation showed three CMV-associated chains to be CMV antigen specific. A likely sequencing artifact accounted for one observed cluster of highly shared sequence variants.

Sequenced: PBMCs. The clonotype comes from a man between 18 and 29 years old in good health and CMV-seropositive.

In nucleotides, the CDR3 is TGTGCCAGTAGTTTGGGGGACAGGGTACGTGGCTACACCTTC. Translation gives CASSLGDRVRGYTF. This chain connects TRBV19 to TRBJ1-2; TRBD1 aligns across 9 bases. The CDR3 totals 14 residues. Trimming took 5 bases from V and 7 from J; bases not matched to a gene: 8. The V gene's germline CDR1 is LNHDA and CDR2 SQIVND (reference sequence). Based on the CDR3 plus reference TRBV19 and TRBJ1-2, the full variable domain is DGGITQSPKYLFRKEGQNVTLSCEQNLNHDAMYWYRQDPGQGLRLIYYSQIVNDFQKGDIAEGYSVSREKKESFPLTVTSAQKNPTAFYLCASSLGDRVRGYTFGSGTRLTVV.